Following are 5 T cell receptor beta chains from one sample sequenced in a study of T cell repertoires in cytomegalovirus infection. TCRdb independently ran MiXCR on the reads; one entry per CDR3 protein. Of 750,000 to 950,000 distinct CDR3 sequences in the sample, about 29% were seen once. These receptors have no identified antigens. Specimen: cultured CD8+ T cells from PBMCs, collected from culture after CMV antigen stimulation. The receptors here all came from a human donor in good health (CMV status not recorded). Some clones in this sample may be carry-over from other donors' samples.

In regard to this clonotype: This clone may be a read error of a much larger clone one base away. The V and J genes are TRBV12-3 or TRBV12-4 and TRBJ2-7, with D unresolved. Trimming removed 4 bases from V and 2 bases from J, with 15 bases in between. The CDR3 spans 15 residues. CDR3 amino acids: CASSSRSLNPYEQYF. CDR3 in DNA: TGTGCCAGCAGTTCACGGTCCCTTAACCCCTACGAGCAGTACTTC.

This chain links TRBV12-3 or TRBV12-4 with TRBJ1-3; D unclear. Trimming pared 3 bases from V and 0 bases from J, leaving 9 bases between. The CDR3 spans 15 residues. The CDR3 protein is CASSFWTASGNTIYF. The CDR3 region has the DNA TGTGCCAGCAGTTTTTGGACGGCCTCTGGAAACACCATATATTTT.

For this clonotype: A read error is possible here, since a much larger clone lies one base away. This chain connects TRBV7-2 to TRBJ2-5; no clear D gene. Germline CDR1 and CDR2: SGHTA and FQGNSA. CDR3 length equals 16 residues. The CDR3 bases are TGTGACAGCACCCACTACCGATTCAGTTACCAAGAGACCCAGTACTTC. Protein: CDSTHYRFSYQETQYF.

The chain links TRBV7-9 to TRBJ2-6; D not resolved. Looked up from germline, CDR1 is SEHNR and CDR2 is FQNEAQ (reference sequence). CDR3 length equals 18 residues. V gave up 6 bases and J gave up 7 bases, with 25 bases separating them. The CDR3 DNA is TGTGCCAGCAGGCCTACCTTCGCTGGGCAGTTTAGTGCCAACGTCCTGACTTTC. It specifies CASRPTFAGQFSANVLTF.

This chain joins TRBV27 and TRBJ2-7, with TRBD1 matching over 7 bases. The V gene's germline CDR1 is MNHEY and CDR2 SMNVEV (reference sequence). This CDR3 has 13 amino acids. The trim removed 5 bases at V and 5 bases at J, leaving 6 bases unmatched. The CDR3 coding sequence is TGTGCCAGCAGTCCGACAGGGCTCGACGAGCAGTACGTC. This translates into CASSPTGLDEQYV.